Listed below are T cell receptor beta chains from one sample, sequenced in a study of T cell responses to AZD1222 COVID-19 vaccine. Profiled with immunoSEQ multiplex PCR; TCRdb holds only in-frame clones, not every one. The sample yields roughly 200,000 clones, 80% to 95% seen once. The sequenced sample was peripheral blood, obtained 28 days after the second AZD1222 dose. These TCRs come from an adult who received the AZD1222 COVID-19 vaccine. CDR3s include the opening cysteine and the closing phenylalanine or tryptophan. D genes are given only for firm matches. Clone size, where shown, is once, few, many, or a class for clones that have expanded.

V gene,clone size,D gene,J gene,CDR3 protein,CDR3 DNA
TRBV3-1/TRBV3-2,-,-,TRBJ1-1,CASSQGRSRNTEAFF,TGTGCCAGCAGCCAAGGGCGGTCGAGGAACACTGAAGCTTTCTTT
TRBV19,-,-,TRBJ1-1,CASSWGDTGVNTEAFF,TGTGCCAGTAGTTGGGGGGATACGGGGGTAAACACTGAAGCTTTCTTT
TRBV10-2,-,-,TRBJ1-5,CATSGTQDQPQHF,TGCGCCACCAGCGGGACACAGGATCAGCCCCAGCATTTT
TRBV10-3,-,-,TRBJ2-3,CAISESARDTDTQYF,TGTGCCATCAGTGAGTCGGCCAGGGATACAGATACGCAGTATTTT
TRBV11-3,-,-,TRBJ1-5,CASSRGHGVGQPQHF,TGTGCCAGCAGCCGGGGACACGGTGTAGGGCAGCCCCAGCATTTT
TRBV2,-,-,TRBJ2-3,CASSGQAPVNTQYF,TGTGCCAGCAGTGGGCAGGCGCCTGTAAATACGCAGTATTTT
TRBV6-5,-,-,TRBJ1-2,CASSYRTGDGYTF,TGTGCCAGCAGTTACAGAACGGGAGATGGCTACACCTTC
TRBV6-4,-,-,TRBJ2-1,CASSDSGNNEQFF,TGTGCCAGCAGTGACTCAGGAAACAATGAGCAGTTCTTC
TRBV6-6,-,-,TRBJ1-3,CASSYSRGENTIYF,TGTGCCAGCAGTTACTCGCGGGGGGAAAACACCATATATTTT
TRBV7-9,-,-,TRBJ1-2,CASSLALGHGYTF,TGTGCCAGCAGCTTAGCGCTGGGGCACGGCTACACCTTC
TRBV7-2,-,-,TRBJ1-2,CASSLSREGYTF,TGTGCCAGCAGCTTAAGTCGGGAAGGCTACACCTTC
TRBV19,-,-,TRBJ1-1,CASSIATGNTEAFF,TGTGCCAGTAGTATAGCGACAGGGAACACTGAAGCTTTCTTT
TRBV19,-,-,TRBJ1-5,CASSIKTGWQPQHF,TGTGCCAGTAGTATAAAAACTGGATGGCAGCCCCAGCATTTT
TRBV6-5,once,TRBD1,TRBJ1-1,CASSLRGGLEAFF,TGTGCCAGCAGTCTCAGGGGGGGGCTGGAAGCTTTCTTT
TRBV11-2,few,TRBD2,TRBJ2-1,CASSRRTSGVSRNEQFF,TGTGCCAGCAGCCGACGGACTAGCGGGGTTTCTAGGAATGAGCAGTTCTTC
TRBV7-9,once,TRBD1,TRBJ1-1,CASSPPTGYPMNTEAFF,TGTGCCAGCAGCCCACCGACAGGGTACCCTATGAACACTGAAGCTTTCTTT
TRBV5-4,-,-,TRBJ2-7,CASSSGLSYEQYF,TGTGCCAGCAGTTCTGGTCTTTCCTACGAGCAGTACTTC
TRBV2,-,-,TRBJ2-3,CASDYTDTQYF,TGTGCCAGCGACTACACAGATACGCAGTATTTT
TRBV12-3/TRBV12-4,-,-,TRBJ1-2,CASSRQNLGGYTF,TGTGCCAGCAGTAGACAGAACTTGGGTGGCTACACCTTC
TRBV6-1,-,TRBD1,TRBJ1-2,CASSEAMTGAYYGYTF,TGTGCCAGCAGTGAAGCGATGACAGGGGCCTACTATGGCTACACCTTC
TRBV7-2,-,-,TRBJ2-2,CASSLEGPGELFF,TGTGCCAGCAGCTTAGAGGGTCCCGGGGAGCTGTTTTTT
TRBV6-5,-,TRBD1,TRBJ1-2,CASSRRTGGAGYTF,TGTGCCAGCAGCCGTCGGACAGGGGGCGCTGGCTACACCTTC
TRBV7-2,-,TRBD2,TRBJ2-2,CASSLEGLAGRYTGELFF,TGTGCCAGCAGCTTAGAGGGACTAGCGGGAAGGTACACCGGGGAGCTGTTTTTT
TRBV7-2,-,-,TRBJ1-2,CASSSRGYYGYTF,TGTGCCAGCAGCTCGAGGGGCTACTATGGCTACACCTTC
TRBV4-1,-,-,TRBJ1-5,CASSQDSGARNQPQHF,TGCGCCAGCAGCCAAGATTCAGGGGCAAGAAATCAGCCCCAGCATTTT
TRBV5-6,few,-,TRBJ2-1,CASSVFYGDEQFF,TGTGCCAGCAGCGTCTTCTACGGCGACGAACAGTTCTTC
TRBV6-5,-,-,TRBJ1-2,CASSRTEYGYTF,TGTGCCAGCAGCAGGACAGAGTATGGCTACACCTTC
TRBV5-8,-,TRBD1,TRBJ2-2,CASSLGTGVDTGELFF,TGTGCCAGCAGCCTGGGGACAGGGGTCGACACCGGGGAGCTGTTTTTT
TRBV5-1,-,TRBD2,TRBJ2-3,CASSLQGLAGIMDTQYF,TGCGCCAGCAGCCTCCAGGGACTAGCGGGGATTATGGATACGCAGTATTTT
TRBV19,-,TRBD2,TRBJ2-1,CASSIKASGGVSYNEQFF,TGTGCCAGTAGTATCAAGGCTAGCGGGGGGGTCTCCTACAATGAGCAGTTCTTC
TRBV3-1/TRBV3-2,-,-,TRBJ1-2,CASSSRGLSNYGYTF,TGTGCCAGCAGCTCGAGGGGTTTATCAAACTATGGCTACACCTTC
TRBV25-1,-,TRBD2,TRBJ2-3,CASSTSGRGTDTQYF,TGTGCCAGCAGCACTAGCGGGAGAGGCACAGATACGCAGTATTTT
TRBV30,-,-,TRBJ2-3,CAWSVRQAEGTDTQYF,TGTGCCTGGAGTGTACGCCAAGCGGAGGGCACAGATACGCAGTATTTT
TRBV10-3,-,-,TRBJ2-3,CAISELDTQYF,TGTGCCATCAGTGAGTTAGATACGCAGTATTTT
TRBV20-1,-,-,TRBJ1-5,CSASYGLRNQPQHF,TGCAGTGCTAGTTATGGGTTGCGCAATCAGCCCCAGCATTTT
TRBV2,-,TRBD2,TRBJ2-2,CASSDSASGKILNTGELFF,TGTGCCAGCAGTGACTCCGCTAGCGGGAAGATATTGAACACCGGGGAGCTGTTTTTT
TRBV4-3,-,-,TRBJ2-5,CASSQSPGWTQYF,TGCGCCAGCAGCCAAAGCCCCGGGTGGACCCAGTACTTC
TRBV5-4,-,-,TRBJ2-3,CASSLQGRSTDTQYF,TGTGCCAGCAGCTTACAGGGCCGTAGCACAGATACGCAGTATTTT
TRBV27,-,-,TRBJ2-1,CASSIAPTSRNEQFF,TGTGCCAGCAGCATAGCCCCGACTAGTAGGAATGAGCAGTTCTTC
TRBV6-5,once,-,TRBJ1-3,CASRRQLSGNTIYF,TGTGCCAGCAGACGACAGCTCTCTGGAAACACCATATATTTT